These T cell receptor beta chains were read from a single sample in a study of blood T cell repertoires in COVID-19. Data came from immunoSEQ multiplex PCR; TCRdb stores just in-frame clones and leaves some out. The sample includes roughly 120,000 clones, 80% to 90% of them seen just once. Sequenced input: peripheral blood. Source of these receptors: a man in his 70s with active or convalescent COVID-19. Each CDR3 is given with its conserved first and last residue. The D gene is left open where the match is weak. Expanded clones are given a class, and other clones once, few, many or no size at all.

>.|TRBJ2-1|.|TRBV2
TGTGCCAGCAGAAACAGGGTTTACAATGAGCAGTTCTTC
CASRNRVYNEQFF
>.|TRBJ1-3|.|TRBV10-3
TGTGCCGTACAGGGTAACGGAAACACCATATATTTT
CAVQGNGNTIYF
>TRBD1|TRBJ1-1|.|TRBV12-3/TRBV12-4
TGTGCCAGCAGGACAGGGGGCTTCACTGAAGCTTTCTTT
CASRTGGFTEAFF
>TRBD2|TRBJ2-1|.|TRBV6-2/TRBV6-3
TGTGCCAGCAGTTACGGGTTACGGACTAGGAATGAGCAGTTCTTC
CASSYGLRTRNEQFF
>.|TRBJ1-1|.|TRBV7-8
TGTGCCAGCAGCCGTGGACTCAGCACTGAAGCTTTCTTT
CASSRGLSTEAFF
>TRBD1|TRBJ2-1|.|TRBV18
TGTGCCAGCTCACCTGGACAGGGATCTTACAATGAGCAGTTCTTC
CASSPGQGSYNEQFF
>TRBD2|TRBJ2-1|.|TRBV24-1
TGTGCCACCAGTGATTTTTCGAGCGGGAGGGCCGACAATGAGCAGTTCTTC
CATSDFSSGRADNEQFF
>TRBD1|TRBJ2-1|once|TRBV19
TGTGCCAGTAGTAGCGTCGGGACAGGGGGTCGGGAGCAGTTCTTC
CASSSVGTGGREQFF
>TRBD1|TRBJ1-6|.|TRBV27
TGTGCCAGCAGTTTTCTGGGACAGGATAATTCACCCCTCCACTTT
CASSFLGQDNSPLHF
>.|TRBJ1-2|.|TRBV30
TGTGCCTGGAGTGTTGACAGAGTTTGGATCGAAAACTATGGCTACACCTTC
CAWSVDRVWIENYGYTF
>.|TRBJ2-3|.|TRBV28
TGTGCCAGCAGTTTACGTCGTAGCGGAAGCACAGATACGCAGTATTTT
CASSLRRSGSTDTQYF
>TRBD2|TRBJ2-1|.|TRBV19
TGTGCCAGTAGTTCCCGTTTAATGGCGGGAGGGCCCTACAATGAGCAGTTCTTC
CASSSRLMAGGPYNEQFF
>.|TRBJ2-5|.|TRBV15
TGTGCCACCAGCAGGGAGGGGTCCCCGGAGACCCAGTACTTC
CATSREGSPETQYF
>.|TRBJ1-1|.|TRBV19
TGTGCCAGTAGTGATACAGGGTGGGGGGAAGCTTTCTTT
CASSDTGWGEAFF
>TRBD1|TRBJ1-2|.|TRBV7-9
TGTGCCAGCAGTGCCAGGACAGGCCCGCATGGCTACACCTTC
CASSARTGPHGYTF
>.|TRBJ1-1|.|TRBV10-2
TGCGCCAGCCGAATGGCGGTGAACACTGAAGCTTTCTTT
CASRMAVNTEAFF
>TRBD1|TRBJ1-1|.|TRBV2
TGTGCCAGCAGTCAACAAGGGACAGGGAACACTGAAGCTTTCTTT
CASSQQGTGNTEAFF
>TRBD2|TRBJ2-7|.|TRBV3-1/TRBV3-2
TGTGCCACCGGGAGGTTCAATTCCTACGAGCAGTACTTC
CATGRFNSYEQYF
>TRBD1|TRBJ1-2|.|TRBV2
TGTGCCACCGGGACAGCTACTAACTATGGCTACACCTTC
CATGTATNYGYTF
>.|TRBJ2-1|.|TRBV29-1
TGCAGCGTTCAACAGGGCCAATACAATGAGCAGTTCTTC
CSVQQGQYNEQFF
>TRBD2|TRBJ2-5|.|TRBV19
TGTGCCAGTAGTACTTCTCCGGGGAGGGAAGAGACCCAGTACTTC
CASSTSPGREETQYF
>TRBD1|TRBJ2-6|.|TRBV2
TGTGCCAGCAGTTCTGGACAGGGGTCTGGGGCCAACGTCCTGACTTTC
CASSSGQGSGANVLTF
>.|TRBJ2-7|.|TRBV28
TGTGCCAGCAGTTTAAGGCGGGCTGACGAGCAGTACTTC
CASSLRRADEQYF
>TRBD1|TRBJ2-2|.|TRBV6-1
TGTGCCAGCCGTGACAGGGGAACCGGGGAGCTGTTTTTT
CASRDRGTGELFF
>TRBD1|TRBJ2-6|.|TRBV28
TGTGCCAGCAGTTCGGGACAGGGTCGTTCTGGGGCCAACGTCCTGACTTTC
CASSSGQGRSGANVLTF
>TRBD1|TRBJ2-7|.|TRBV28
TGTGCCAGCAGACAGGGGGCTTCAAAATACGAGCAGTACTTC
CASRQGASKYEQYF
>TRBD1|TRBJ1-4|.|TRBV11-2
TGTGCCAGCAGCTTAGGACAGGGTATCAAACTGTTTTTT
CASSLGQGIKLFF
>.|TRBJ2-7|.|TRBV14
TGTGCCAGCAGCCAGTCCTACGGCTCCTACGAGCAGTACTTC
CASSQSYGSYEQYF
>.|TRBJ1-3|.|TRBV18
TGTGCCAGCTCGACCACAGGGAACGGAAACACCATATATTTT
CASSTTGNGNTIYF
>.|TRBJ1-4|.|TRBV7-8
TGTGCCAGCAGAACCGGGGGGGGGTCTACAACTAATGAAAAACTGTTTTTT
CASRTGGGSTTNEKLFF
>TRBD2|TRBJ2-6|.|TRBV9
TGTGCCAGCAGCCCCTACGGGACTAGCGGGATAGGGGGTGGGGCCAACGTCCTGACTTTC
CASSPYGTSGIGGGANVLTF
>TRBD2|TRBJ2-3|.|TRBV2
TGTGCCAGCAGGACAGCCGCGGGAGTAACAGATACGCAGTATTTT
CASRTAAGVTDTQYF
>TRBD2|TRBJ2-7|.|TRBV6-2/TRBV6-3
TGTGCCAGCAGTTACGGGACTAGCGGGACTTACGAGCAGTACTTC
CASSYGTSGTYEQYF
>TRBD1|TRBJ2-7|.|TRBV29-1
TGCAGCGTGGGCGGACAGGTGAACTCCTACGAGCAGTACTTC
CSVGGQVNSYEQYF
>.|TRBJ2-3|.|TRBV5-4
TGTGCCAGCAGCCTCAGGGGAGATACGCAGTATTTT
CASSLRGDTQYF
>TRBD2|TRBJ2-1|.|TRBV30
TGTGCCTGCCATAGGACTAGCGGGGGTTACAATGAGCAGTTCTTC
CACHRTSGGYNEQFF
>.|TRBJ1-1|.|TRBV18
TGTGCCAGCTCACCGGGCGGGAGGATGAACACTGAAGCTTTCTTT
CASSPGGRMNTEAFF
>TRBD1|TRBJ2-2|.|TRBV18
TGTGCCAGCTCACCACAGGGACAGGGGTCCACCGGGGAGCTGTTTTTT
CASSPQGQGSTGELFF
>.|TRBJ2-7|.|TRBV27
TGTGCCAGCAGTTACTCCGGGGCCTACGAGCAGTACTTC
CASSYSGAYEQYF
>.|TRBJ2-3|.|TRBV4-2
TGTGCCAGCAGCCAAGCATTTCGGTTTTCAGGGCTCACAGATACGCAGTATTTT
CASSQAFRFSGLTDTQYF
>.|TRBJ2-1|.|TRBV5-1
TGCGCCAGCAGCTTGGCCATAGGGCAGGGTTACAATGAGCAGTTCTTC
CASSLAIGQGYNEQFF
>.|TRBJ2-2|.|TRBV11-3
TGTGCCAGCAGCCCCCGGACATCCACCGGGGAGCTGTTTTTT
CASSPRTSTGELFF
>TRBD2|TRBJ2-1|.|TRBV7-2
TGTGCCAGCAGCCCTGGACTAGCGGGGGTTAACAGGGGGTACAATGAGCAGTTCTTC
CASSPGLAGVNRGYNEQFF
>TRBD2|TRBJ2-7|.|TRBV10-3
TGTGCCATCAGTGAGACCCTAGCGGGAGGGTACGAGCAGTACTTC
CAISETLAGGYEQYF
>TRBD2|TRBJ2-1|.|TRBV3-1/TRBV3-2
TGTGCCAGCAGCCATATTTTCGGGACTATAAAATATGAGCAGTTCTTC
CASSHIFGTIKYEQFF
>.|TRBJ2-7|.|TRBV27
TGTGCCAGCAGTTTTGGGCAGATTGGCCTTCCCTACTTC
CASSFGQIGLPYF
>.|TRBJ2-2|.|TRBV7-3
TGTGCCAGCAGCTTTTTAGCGACTAACACCGGGGAGCTGTTTTTT
CASSFLATNTGELFF
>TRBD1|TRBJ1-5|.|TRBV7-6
TGTGCCAGCAGCCGCACTCCAGGGGGTGATCAGCCCCAGCATTTT
CASSRTPGGDQPQHF